Listed below are T cell receptor beta chains from one sample, sequenced in a study of cytomegalovirus exposure and HLA in healthy donors. Clones were sequenced by immunoSEQ multiplex PCR, and TCRdb holds only the in-frame ones, with some missing. This table has approximately 81,000 clones, roughly 72% appearing once. The source material was PBMCs. These receptors originate from a man aged 40-49 years in good health and CMV-seropositive. Each CDR3 is given with its conserved first and last residue. A D gene is named only where the DNA matches it firmly. Size is omitted from some rows. Given values are once, few, many or a class for expanded clones.

J,V,D,size,CDR3,DNA
TRBJ1-2,TRBV5-5,NA,NA,CASSAERDYGYTF,TGTGCCAGCAGCGCGGAACGGGACTATGGCTACACCTTC
TRBJ1-1,TRBV7-9,NA,NA,CASSPSGDTEAFF,TGTGCCAGCAGCCCCTCGGGGGACACTGAAGCTTTCTTT
TRBJ1-5,TRBV28,NA,NA,CASTGGGSSNQPQHF,TGTGCCAGCACTGGTGGAGGGAGCAGCAATCAGCCCCAGCATTTT
TRBJ1-5,TRBV7-8,TRBD1,NA,CASSLAPDRVQPQHF,TGTGCCAGCAGCTTAGCCCCTGACAGGGTTCAGCCCCAGCATTTT
TRBJ2-1,TRBV5-8,NA,NA,CASSTGHAYNEQFF,TGTGCCAGCAGCACGGGACACGCATACAATGAGCAGTTCTTC
TRBJ2-7,TRBV9,NA,NA,CASSVDRGGEQYF,TGTGCCAGCAGCGTAGACCGTGGCGGGGAGCAGTACTTC
TRBJ2-2,TRBV7-9,NA,NA,CASSLERGNTGELFF,TGTGCCAGCAGCTTAGAACGGGGGAACACCGGGGAGCTGTTTTTT
TRBJ2-7,TRBV19,NA,NA,CASSLRARDSYEQYF,TGTGCCAGTAGCCTTCGGGCCCGGGATTCGTACGAGCAGTACTTC
TRBJ1-2,TRBV6-6,NA,NA,CASSYSLGGDGYTF,TGTGCCAGCAGTTACTCTCTGGGGGGGGATGGCTACACCTTC
TRBJ2-2,TRBV4-3,NA,NA,CASSPGPEGSNTGELFF,TGCGCCAGCAGCCCCGGGCCCGAGGGATCGAACACCGGGGAGCTGTTTTTT
TRBJ2-5,TRBV6-1,TRBD2,NA,CASSGGGGSGETQYF,TGTGCCAGCAGTGGGGGCGGGGGGAGTGGAGAGACCCAGTACTTC
TRBJ2-1,TRBV14,NA,few,CASSHENNEQFF,TGTGCCAGCAGCCATGAGAACAATGAGCAGTTCTTC
TRBJ2-5,TRBV13,TRBD2,NA,CASSPREGPQETQYF,TGTGCCAGCAGCCCCCGGGAGGGTCCACAAGAGACCCAGTACTTC
TRBJ1-4,TRBV7-2,NA,NA,CASSFAGRRDEKLFF,TGTGCCAGCAGCTTCGCAGGGAGGAGAGATGAAAAACTGTTTTTT
TRBJ2-3,TRBV7-2,TRBD1,few,CASSFQGQVGTDTQYF,TGTGCCAGCAGCTTCCAGGGACAGGTTGGCACAGATACGCAGTATTTT
TRBJ1-5,TRBV28,NA,NA,CAISDRGEGNQPQHF,TGTGCCATCTCGGATAGGGGTGAAGGAAATCAGCCCCAGCATTTT
TRBJ1-2,TRBV5-6,TRBD1,NA,CASSPPGGAHYGYTF,TGTGCCAGCAGCCCCCCAGGGGGCGCCCACTATGGCTACACCTTC
TRBJ2-5,TRBV2,NA,NA,CASSVNKQETQYF,TGTGCCAGCAGTGTTAATAAACAAGAGACCCAGTACTTC
TRBJ1-2,TRBV6-1,TRBD1,NA,CASSPRDRLNGYTF,TGTGCCAGCAGCCCCAGGGACAGGTTGAATGGCTACACCTTC
TRBJ2-2,TRBV4-2,TRBD2,NA,CASSPSSGRANTGELFF,TGTGCCAGCAGCCCGAGTAGCGGGAGGGCCAACACCGGGGAGCTGTTTTTT
TRBJ1-4,TRBV7-6,NA,few,CASSLGVQGQDEKLFF,TGTGCCAGCAGCTTAGGCGTGCAGGGCCAGGACGAAAAACTGTTTTTT
TRBJ2-3,TRBV5-4,TRBD2,NA,CASSQGLADQYF,TGTGCCAGCAGCCAGGGACTAGCCGACCAGTATTTT
TRBJ2-7,TRBV29-1,TRBD1,NA,CSVRTGGGEQYF,TGCAGCGTCCGGACAGGGGGAGGTGAGCAGTACTTC
TRBJ1-6,TRBV9,TRBD1,NA,CASTSDRETNSPLHF,TGTGCCAGCACCTCGGACAGGGAGACTAATTCACCCCTCCACTTT
TRBJ1-5,TRBV9,TRBD1,NA,CASSGTGTANQPQHF,TGTGCCAGCAGCGGAACCGGGACAGCTAATCAGCCCCAGCATTTT
TRBJ2-1,TRBV5-4,NA,NA,CASSLEGGLSLYNEQFF,TGTGCCAGCAGCTTGGAGGGAGGTTTGTCCCTCTACAATGAGCAGTTCTTC
TRBJ1-5,TRBV10-2,NA,NA,CASSESQGGVGNQPQHF,TGCGCCAGCAGTGAGTCGCAGGGAGGAGTTGGCAATCAGCCCCAGCATTTT